The 27 T cell receptor beta chains in this list originate from one sample, sequenced in a study of PD-1 blockade in mismatch repair-deficient tumors. These receptors are not linked to any known antigen. Indicated time point: identical roughly 11-day culture without peptide (control). Only in-frame clones appear in the TCRdb table, and some are missing; sequencing was by immunoSEQ multiplex PCR. This table holds about 14,000 clones, just over 85% found once. The sequencing used cells cultured in vitro, collected from a patient treated with pembrolizumab. These receptors were obtained from an adult with mismatch repair-deficient cancer.

The V gene is TRBV10-3, the J gene TRBJ1-4; D remains unclear. The CDR3 is made up of 15 amino acids. Trimming removed 0 bases at V and 7 bases at J, with 12 bases between. Germline V CDR1 and CDR2: ENHRY, SYGVKD. This CDR3 is CAISESGQKSEKLFF. The DNA of the CDR3 is TGTGCCATCAGTGAGTCGGGTCAGAAGAGTGAAAAACTGTTTTTT.

The chain combines TRBV6-5 with TRBJ1-2, with D perhaps matching TRBD1 (6 bases). The CDR3 has 13 residues. Trimming removed 1 base at V and 6 bases at J, with 9 bases between. The germline V gene encodes CDR1 MNHEY and CDR2 SVGAGI. CDR3 sequence: CASSYYREDGYTF. In DNA form, the CDR3 reads TGTGCCAGCAGTTACTACAGGGAAGATGGCTACACCTTC.

J is TRBJ2-1 and V is TRBV2, with 9 bases fitting TRBD1. Losses at the gene ends were 5 bases for V and 6 bases for J; bases not matched to a gene: 11. This CDR3 is built from 16 residues. Per germline, CDR1 SNHLY and CDR2 FYNNEI. The CDR3 loop reads CASSSPPGQGLNEQFF. Written as DNA, the CDR3 is TGTGCCAGCAGTTCACCTCCGGGACAGGGTCTCAATGAGCAGTTCTTC.

This clone was detected only a few times. V gene TRBV28 combines with J gene TRBJ1-3; the D gene is possibly TRBD1 (5 bases). The CDR3 runs 14 residues. The V gene lost 8 bases and the J gene lost 0 bases, with 11 bases spanning the gap. Germline V gene data show CDR1 as MDHEN and CDR2 as SYDVKM. As DNA, the CDR3 is TGTGCCAGCCGGGACCTTGGCTCTGGAAACACCATATATTTT. Translating it yields CASRDLGSGNTIYF.

V is TRBV9 and J is TRBJ2-1; 9 bases fit TRBD2. Losses at the gene ends were 6 bases for V and 0 bases for J; bases not matched to a gene: 10. The CDR3 is 17 residues long. The germline CDR1 and CDR2 sequences are SGDLS and YYNGEE. The CDR3 DNA reads TGTGCCAGCAAAGAGCTAGCGGGAACGAGCTCCTACAATGAGCAGTTCTTC. Residues: CASKELAGTSSYNEQFF. Full variable domain (remainder filled in from reference TRBV9 and TRBJ2-1): DSGVTQTPKHLITATGQRVTLRCSPRSGDLSVYWYQQSLDQGLQFLIQYYNGEERAKGNILERFSAQQFPDLHSELNLSSLELGDSALYFCASKELAGTSSYNEQFFGPGTRLTVL.

J is TRBJ2-7 and V is TRBV2; D is uncertain. There are 11 residues in the CDR3. V lost 4 bases and J 0 bases, leaving 1 base between the germline ends. CDR1 and CDR2 from the germline V gene are SNHLY and FYNNEI. The CDR3 protein is CASSASYEQYF. The CDR3 bases are TGTGCCAGCAGTGCCTCCTACGAGCAGTACTTC.

This clone was seen a single time. The chain uses TRBV27 and TRBJ2-7; 7 nucleotides line up with TRBD1. This CDR3 contains 15 residues. Germline V lookup: CDR1 MNHEY, CDR2 SMNVEV (reference sequence). J lost 0 bases, V lost 5 bases, and 7 bases had no gene match. The CDR3 sequence: CASSTLDRDSYEQYF. CDR3 DNA sequence: TGTGCCAGCAGTACCCTAGACAGGGACTCCTACGAGCAGTACTTC.

The V call is TRBV4-2, the J call TRBJ2-3, with 7 bases aligning to TRBD2. CDR1 is LGHNA and CDR2 is YNFKEQ in the germline V gene. Trimming removed 3 bases from V and 0 bases from J; junction bases left unmatched: 6. This CDR3 region has 16 residues. The CDR3 sequence is CASSHPAGTSTDTQYF. The CDR3 DNA sequence: TGTGCCAGCAGCCACCCAGCGGGAACTAGCACAGATACGCAGTATTTT.

The chain recombines TRBV6-6 with TRBJ1-5; the D is unclear. V was trimmed by 6 bases and J by 2 bases, leaving 11 bases between them. Germline V gives CDR1 MNHNY, CDR2 SVGAGI (reference sequence). The CDR3 loop spans 14 amino acids. The CDR3 region is CASRETGGNQPQHF. The DNA of the CDR3 is TGTGCCAGCAGGGAGACGGGAGGCAATCAGCCCCAGCATTTT.

In DNA, the CDR3 is TGTGCCAGCAGCTTGGGACTTTCCACAGATACGCAGTATTTT. Translating gives CASSLGLSTDTQYF. This rearrangement joins TRBV7-9 to TRBJ2-3; D may be TRBD2 (6 bases). This CDR3 is 14 amino acids long. From germline, CDR1 is SEHNR and CDR2 FQNEAQ (reference sequence). V lost 3 bases to trimming and J lost 2 bases, with 9 bases between them.

This rearrangement joins TRBV4-1 to TRBJ2-7; no clear D gene. This CDR3 has 16 amino acids. The V and J ends lost 1 base and 1 base respectively, with 14 bases between them. Germline CDR1 reads MGHRA; CDR2 reads YSYEKL. The CDR3 DNA follows: TGCGCCAGCAGCCAAGGAGATAGCAGTGAATCCTACGAGCAGTACTTC. Its translation: CASSQGDSSESYEQYF.

The V call is TRBV11-1, the J call TRBJ2-7; D is unresolved. CDR3 length equals 18 residues. V lost 4 bases and J 0 bases, leaving 22 bases between the germline ends. Germline values: CDR1 SGHAT, CDR2 FQDESV (reference sequence). In nucleotides, the CDR3 is TGTGCCAGCAGCTCCCAGGTTCAATTCATTGGTGCCTCCTACGAGCAGTACTTC. Translation gives CASSSQVQFIGASYEQYF.

This clone was recorded only once. This rearrangement joins TRBV6-5 to TRBJ1-2; D possibly corresponds to TRBD1 (5 bases). Germline CDR1 MNHEY, CDR2 SVGAGI. V was pared by 0 bases and J by 7 bases, with 9 bases between. The CDR3 contains 13 residues. CDR3 residues: CASSYSRGSGYTF. CDR3 sequence (DNA): TGTGCCAGCAGTTACTCACGGGGGTCTGGCTACACCTTC.

The chain joins TRBV10-3 to TRBJ1-1; D gene unclear. V gave up 2 bases and J gave up 9 bases, with 7 bases separating them. This CDR3 contains 11 residues. The germline gives CDR1 ENHRY, CDR2 SYGVKD. The CDR3 region is CAISEGRKAFF. The CDR3 nucleotides read TGTGCCATCAGTGAGGGGAGGAAAGCTTTCTTT.

This chain connects TRBV18 to TRBJ2-5, with D perhaps assigned TRBD1 or TRBD2 (5 bases each). Trimming removed 6 bases at V and 1 base at J, with 15 bases between. Per germline, CDR1 KGHSH and CDR2 LQKENI. This CDR3 contains 15 residues. CDR3 sequence: CASSGLTGGQETQYF. CDR3 coding DNA: TGTGCCAGCTCCGGACTGACTGGGGGCCAAGAGACCCAGTACTTC.

The chain couples TRBV28 to TRBJ2-7; tentative D call: TRBD1 (5 bases). V was cut by 4 bases and J by 3 bases, with 16 bases left in between. Germline V gene data show CDR1 as MDHEN and CDR2 as SYDVKM. The CDR3 runs 15 residues. The CDR3 DNA follows: TGTGCCAGCAGTTCGGTGGGGCATAACCTCTACGAGCAGTACTTC. Its translation is CASSSVGHNLYEQYF.

This chain links TRBV7-7 with TRBJ2-1, with unresolved D. The CDR3 loop spans 13 amino acids. V gave up 2 bases and J gave up 2 bases, with 4 bases separating them. Germline CDR1 is SSHAT and CDR2 is FNYEAQ (reference sequence). Written as DNA, the CDR3 is TGTGCCAGCAGCTTAAACGCCTACAATGAGCAGTTCTTC. Translation gives CASSLNAYNEQFF.

The chain links TRBV5-3 to TRBJ2-1; 8 bases are a match to TRBD2. TRBV5-3 is an ORF for which the function is uncertain. Trimming took 3 bases from V and 0 from J; bases not matched to a gene: 11. The CDR3 totals 18 residues. CDR3 nucleotide sequence: TGTGCCAGAAGCTCCCGGGGTAGCGGGATTAGCTCCTACAATGAGCAGTTCTTC. It yields the protein CARSSRGSGISSYNEQFF.

The genes are TRBV5-1 and TRBJ2-1; tentative D call: TRBD2 (7 bases). The V gene lost 0 bases and the J gene lost 6 bases, with 10 bases spanning the gap. The CDR3 totals 14 residues. From germline, CDR1 is SGHRS and CDR2 YFSETQ. DNA for the CDR3: TGCGCCAGCAGCTTGGTCGCGGGGGCCAATGAGCAGTTCTTC. Protein product: CASSLVAGANEQFF.

This chain uses TRBV29-1 with TRBJ2-7; TRBD2 matches 7 bases. The CDR3 contains 14 residues. The J segment lost 4 bases and the V segment lost 6 bases, leaving 12 bases of the junction unmatched. Germline loops: CDR1 SQVTM, CDR2 ANQGSEA. CDR3: CSVWAAGVAYEQYF. The CDR3 nucleotides read TGCAGCGTGTGGGCCGCGGGAGTAGCTTACGAGCAGTACTTC.

The chain combines TRBV9 with TRBJ2-6; no clear D. The CDR3 is made up of 13 amino acids. V shed 0 bases and J shed 5 bases, with 3 bases lying between them. CDR1 and CDR2 from the germline V gene are SGDLS and YYNGEE. DNA of the CDR3: TGTGCCAGCAGCGTAGACCGGGCCAACGTCCTGACTTTC. It encodes CASSVDRANVLTF. Variable domain in full (rest from reference TRBV9 and TRBJ2-6): DSGVTQTPKHLITATGQRVTLRCSPRSGDLSVYWYQQSLDQGLQFLIQYYNGEERAKGNILERFSAQQFPDLHSELNLSSLELGDSALYFCASSVDRANVLTFGAGSRLTVL.

This clone was recorded only once. J is TRBJ2-3 and V is TRBV7-9; the D call may be TRBD1 or TRBD2 (6 bases each). The V end was cut by 7 bases, the J end by 1 base, with 21 bases between. Germline-derived CDR1 and CDR2 are SEHNR and FQNEAQ (reference sequence). The CDR3 runs 17 residues. The chain's CDR3 is CASTTLTGAAGTDTQYF. CDR3 coding DNA: TGTGCCAGCACCACTCTTACGGGGGCGGCAGGCACAGATACGCAGTATTTT.

The CDR3 protein is CSADTSGIKFF. The CDR3 region has the DNA TGCAGTGCGGATACTAGCGGGATTAAGTTCTTC. The V and J genes are TRBV20-1 and TRBJ2-1, with 10 bases matching TRBD2. Germline assignment: CDR1 DFQATT and CDR2 SNEGSKA (reference sequence). The CDR3 totals 11 residues. V was pared by 6 bases and J by 14 bases, with 7 bases of the junction left unmatched.

The gene calls are TRBV28 and TRBJ2-6; D is unclear. The germline V and J ends were trimmed by 5 bases and 2 bases, with 4 bases remaining between them. This CDR3 has 13 residues. CDR1 is MDHEN and CDR2 is SYDVKM in the germline V gene. The CDR3 is CASSPPGANVLTF. CDR3 DNA sequence: TGTGCCAGCAGTCCACCTGGGGCCAACGTCCTGACTTTC.

In its sample, this clone was seen a few times. This chain uses TRBV27 with TRBJ2-7; TRBD2 matches at 14 bases. The CDR3 covers 18 residues. Losses at the gene ends were 3 bases for V and 4 bases for J; bases not matched to a gene: 11. In germline, CDR1 is MNHEY, CDR2 SMNVEV (reference sequence). CDR3 nucleotide sequence: TGTGCCAGCAGTTTTAGATCTTTGACTAGCGGGAGGGTATACGAGCAGTACTTC. It encodes CASSFRSLTSGRVYEQYF.

The chain links TRBV6-1 to TRBJ1-4, with D uncertain. The CDR3 runs 14 residues. Germline V CDR1 and CDR2: MNHNS, SASEGT. Trimming took off 5 bases at V and 0 bases at J, with 7 bases between the two ends. CDR3 sequence reads: CASSRESTNEKLFF. The CDR3, as DNA: TGTGCCAGCAGTAGGGAATCAACTAATGAAAAACTGTTTTTT.

The chain uses TRBV10-1 and TRBJ2-2; 7 bases map to TRBD1. Unmatched junction bases numbered 9, after V lost 8 bases and J lost 0 bases. The CDR3 extends over 16 amino acids. Germline V gene sequence: CDR1 WNHNN, CDR2 SYGVQD (reference sequence). The CDR3 bases are TGCGCCAGCGGCGAAATACAGGGGTCGAACACCGGGGAGCTGTTTTTT. Translated: CASGEIQGSNTGELFF.